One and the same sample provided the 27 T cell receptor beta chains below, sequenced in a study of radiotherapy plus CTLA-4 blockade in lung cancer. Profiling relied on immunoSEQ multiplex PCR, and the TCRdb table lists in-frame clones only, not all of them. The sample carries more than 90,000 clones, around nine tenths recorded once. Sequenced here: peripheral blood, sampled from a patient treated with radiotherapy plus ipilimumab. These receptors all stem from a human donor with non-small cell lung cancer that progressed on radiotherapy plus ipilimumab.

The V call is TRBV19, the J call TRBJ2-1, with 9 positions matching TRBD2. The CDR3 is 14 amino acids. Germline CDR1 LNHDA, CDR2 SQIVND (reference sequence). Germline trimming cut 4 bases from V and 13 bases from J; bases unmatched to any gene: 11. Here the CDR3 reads CASSSFAGTSPQFF. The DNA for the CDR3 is TGTGCCAGTAGTAGTTTCGCTGGGACTAGCCCTCAGTTCTTC.

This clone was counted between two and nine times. The CDR3 here is CASSSTRGYEQYF. The CDR3 DNA follows: TGTGCCAGCAGCTCCACTAGGGGCTACGAGCAGTACTTC. The rearrangement links TRBV7-9 to TRBJ2-7, with D perhaps TRBD1 or TRBD2 (5 bases each). V dropped 4 bases and J dropped 3 bases, with 10 bases sitting between them. Germline V gene lookup returns CDR1 SEHNR and CDR2 FQNEAQ (reference sequence). This CDR3 is built from 13 residues.

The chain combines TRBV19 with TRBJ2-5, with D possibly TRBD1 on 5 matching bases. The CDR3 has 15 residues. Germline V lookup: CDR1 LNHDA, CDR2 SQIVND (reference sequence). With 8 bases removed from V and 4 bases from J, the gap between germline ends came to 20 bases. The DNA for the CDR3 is TGTGCCAGTTCTCTCAGGGCTAAAAGGGGAGAGACCCAGTACTTC. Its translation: CASSLRAKRGETQYF.

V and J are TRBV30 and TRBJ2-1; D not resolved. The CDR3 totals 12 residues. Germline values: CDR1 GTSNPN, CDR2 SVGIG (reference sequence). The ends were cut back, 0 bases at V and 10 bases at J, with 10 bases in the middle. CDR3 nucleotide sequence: TGTGCCTGGAGTGTAAGGCCATTAGAGCAGTTCTTC. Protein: CAWSVRPLEQFF. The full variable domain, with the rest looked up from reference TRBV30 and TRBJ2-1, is SQTIHQWPATLVQPVGSPLSLECTVEGTSNPNLYWYRQAAGRGLQLLFYSVGIGQISSEVPQNLSASRPQDRQFILSSKKLLLSDSGFYLCAWSVRPLEQFFGPGTRLTVL.

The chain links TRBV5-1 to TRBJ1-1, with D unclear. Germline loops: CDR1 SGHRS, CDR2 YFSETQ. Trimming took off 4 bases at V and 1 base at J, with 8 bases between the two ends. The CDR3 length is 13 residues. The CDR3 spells CASSTEGNTEAFF. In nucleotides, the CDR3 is TGCGCCAGCAGCACGGAGGGGAACACTGAAGCTTTCTTT.

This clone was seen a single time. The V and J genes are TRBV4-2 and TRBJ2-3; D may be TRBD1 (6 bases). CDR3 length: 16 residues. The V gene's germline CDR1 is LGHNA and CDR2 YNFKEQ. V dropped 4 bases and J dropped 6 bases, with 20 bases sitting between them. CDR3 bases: TGTGCCAGCAGCCCCCAAATCCCCCAGGGGTCGGATACGCAGTATTTT. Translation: CASSPQIPQGSDTQYF.

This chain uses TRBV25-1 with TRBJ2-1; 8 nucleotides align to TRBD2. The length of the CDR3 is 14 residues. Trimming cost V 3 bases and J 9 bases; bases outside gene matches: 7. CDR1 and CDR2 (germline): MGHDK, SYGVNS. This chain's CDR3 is CASSETGTRSEQFF. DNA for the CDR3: TGTGCCAGCAGTGAGACCGGGACTAGAAGTGAGCAGTTCTTC.

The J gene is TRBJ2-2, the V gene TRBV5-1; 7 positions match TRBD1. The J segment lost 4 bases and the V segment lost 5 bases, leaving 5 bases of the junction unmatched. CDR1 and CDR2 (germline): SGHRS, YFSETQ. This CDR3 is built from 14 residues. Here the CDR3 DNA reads TGCGCCAGCAGTCTGACAGGGATCACCGGGGAGCTGTTTTTT. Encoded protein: CASSLTGITGELFF.

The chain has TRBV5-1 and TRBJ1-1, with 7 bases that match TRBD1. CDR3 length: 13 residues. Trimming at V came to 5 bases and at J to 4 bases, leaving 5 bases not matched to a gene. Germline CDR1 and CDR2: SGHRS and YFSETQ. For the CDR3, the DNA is TGCGCCAGCAGGACAGGGTTGGGCACTGAAGCTTTCTTT. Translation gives CASRTGLGTEAFF.

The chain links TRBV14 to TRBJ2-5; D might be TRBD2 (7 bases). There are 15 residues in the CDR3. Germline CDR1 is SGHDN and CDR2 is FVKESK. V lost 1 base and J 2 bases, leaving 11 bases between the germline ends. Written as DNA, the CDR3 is TGTGCCAGCAGCCAAGTAGGGGGAGGGCAAGAGACCCAGTACTTC. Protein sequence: CASSQVGGGQETQYF.

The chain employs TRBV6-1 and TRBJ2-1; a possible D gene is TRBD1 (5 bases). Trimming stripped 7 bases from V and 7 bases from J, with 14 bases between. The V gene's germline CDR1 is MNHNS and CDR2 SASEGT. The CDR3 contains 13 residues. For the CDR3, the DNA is TGTGCCAGCAACGAGCAGGGAAGGAATGAGCAGTTCTTC. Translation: CASNEQGRNEQFF.

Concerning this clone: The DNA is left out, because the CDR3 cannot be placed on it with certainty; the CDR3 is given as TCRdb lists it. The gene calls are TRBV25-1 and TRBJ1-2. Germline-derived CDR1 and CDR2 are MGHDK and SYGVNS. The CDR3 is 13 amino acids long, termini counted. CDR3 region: CASILAFNYGYTF.

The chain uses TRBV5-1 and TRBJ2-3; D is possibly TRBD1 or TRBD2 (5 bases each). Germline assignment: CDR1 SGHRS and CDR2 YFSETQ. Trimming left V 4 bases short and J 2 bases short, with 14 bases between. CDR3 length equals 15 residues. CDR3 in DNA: TGCGCCAGCAGCCCCGAAGGGACCACCACAGATACGCAGTATTTT. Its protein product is CASSPEGTTTDTQYF.

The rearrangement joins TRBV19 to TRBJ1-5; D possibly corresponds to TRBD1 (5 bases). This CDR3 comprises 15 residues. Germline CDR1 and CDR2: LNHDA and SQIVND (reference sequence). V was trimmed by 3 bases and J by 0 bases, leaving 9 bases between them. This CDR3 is CASSIGGYSNQPQHF. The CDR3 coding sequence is TGTGCCAGTAGTATCGGGGGATATAGCAATCAGCCCCAGCATTTT.

CDR3 DNA: TGTGCCAGCTCACCACTCGACCAGGTCGTGGTGCAGTTCTTC. It encodes CASSPLDQVVVQFF. This sequence joins TRBV18 and TRBJ2-1; D call uncertain. The V and J ends lost 1 base and 12 bases respectively, with 16 bases between them. Germline V gene data show CDR1 as KGHSH and CDR2 as LQKENI. The CDR3 spans 14 residues.

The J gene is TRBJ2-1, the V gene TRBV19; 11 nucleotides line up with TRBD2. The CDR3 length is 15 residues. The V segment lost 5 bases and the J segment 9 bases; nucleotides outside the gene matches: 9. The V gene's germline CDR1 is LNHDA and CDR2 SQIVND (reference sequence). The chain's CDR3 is CASSPLAGAFGEQFF. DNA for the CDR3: TGTGCCAGTAGTCCACTAGCGGGAGCTTTTGGTGAGCAGTTCTTC. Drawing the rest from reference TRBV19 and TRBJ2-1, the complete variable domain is DGGITQSPKYLFRKEGQNVTLSCEQNLNHDAMYWYRQDPGQGLRLIYYSQIVNDFQKGDIAEGYSVSREKKESFPLTVTSAQKNPTAFYLCASSPLAGAFGEQFFGPGTRLTVL.

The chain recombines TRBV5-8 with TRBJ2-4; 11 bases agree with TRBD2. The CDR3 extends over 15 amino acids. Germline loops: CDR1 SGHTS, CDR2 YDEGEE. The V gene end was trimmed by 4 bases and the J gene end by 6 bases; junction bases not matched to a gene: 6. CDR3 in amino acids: CASSPGGLAVNIQYF. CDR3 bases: TGTGCCAGCAGCCCCGGGGGACTAGCGGTAAACATTCAGTACTTC. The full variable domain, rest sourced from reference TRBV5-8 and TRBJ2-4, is EAGVTQSPTHLIKTRGQQATLRCSPISGHTSVYWYQQALGLGLQFLLWYDEGEERNRGNFPPRFSGRQFPNYSSELNVNALELEDSALYLCASSPGGLAVNIQYFGAGTRLSVL.

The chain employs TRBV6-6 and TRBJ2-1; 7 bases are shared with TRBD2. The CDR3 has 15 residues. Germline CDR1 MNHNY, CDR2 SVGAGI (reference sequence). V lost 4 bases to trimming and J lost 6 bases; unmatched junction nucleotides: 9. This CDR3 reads CASSSFERGSNEQFF. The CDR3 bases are TGTGCCAGCAGTTCCTTTGAGCGGGGTTCCAATGAGCAGTTCTTC.

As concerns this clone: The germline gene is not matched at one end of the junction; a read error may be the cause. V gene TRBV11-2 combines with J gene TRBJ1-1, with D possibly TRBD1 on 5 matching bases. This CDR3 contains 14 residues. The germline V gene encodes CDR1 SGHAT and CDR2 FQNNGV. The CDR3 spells CASSIKRDFSEAFF. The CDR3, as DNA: TGTGCCAGCAGCATAAAGAGGGACTTCTCTGAGGCTTTCTTT. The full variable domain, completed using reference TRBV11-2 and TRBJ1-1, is EAGVAQSPRYKIIEKRQSVAFWCNPISGHATLYWYQQILGQGPKLLIQFQNNGVVDDSQLPKDRFSAERLKGVDSTLKIQPAKLEDSAVYLCASSIKRDFSEAFFGQGTRLTVV.

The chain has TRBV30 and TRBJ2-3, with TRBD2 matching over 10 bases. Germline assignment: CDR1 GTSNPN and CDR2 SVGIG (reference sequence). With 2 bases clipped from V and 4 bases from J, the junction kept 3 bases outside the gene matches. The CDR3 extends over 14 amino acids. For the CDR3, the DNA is TGTGCCTGGAGTCCAGCGGGAGGGCCAGATACGCAGTATTTT. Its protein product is CAWSPAGGPDTQYF.

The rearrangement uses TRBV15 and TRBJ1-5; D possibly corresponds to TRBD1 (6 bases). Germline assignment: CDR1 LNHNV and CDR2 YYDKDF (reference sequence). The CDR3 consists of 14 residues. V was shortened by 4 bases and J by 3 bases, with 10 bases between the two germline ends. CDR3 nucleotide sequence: TGTGCCACCAGCAAGCGGGGGCTCAATCAGCCCCAGCATTTT. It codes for CATSKRGLNQPQHF.

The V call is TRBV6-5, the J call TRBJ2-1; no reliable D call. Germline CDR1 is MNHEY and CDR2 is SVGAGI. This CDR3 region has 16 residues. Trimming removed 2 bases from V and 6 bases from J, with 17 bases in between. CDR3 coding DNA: TGTGCCAGCAGTTACGAACAGCGAATACTTGGCAATGAGCAGTTCTTC. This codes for CASSYEQRILGNEQFF.

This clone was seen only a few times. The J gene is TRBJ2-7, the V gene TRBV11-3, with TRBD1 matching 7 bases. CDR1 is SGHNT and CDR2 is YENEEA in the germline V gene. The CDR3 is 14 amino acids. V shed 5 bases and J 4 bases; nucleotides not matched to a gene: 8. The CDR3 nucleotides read TGTGCCAGCAGCCCGAAGACAGGGAAATACGAGCAGTACTTC. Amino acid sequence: CASSPKTGKYEQYF.

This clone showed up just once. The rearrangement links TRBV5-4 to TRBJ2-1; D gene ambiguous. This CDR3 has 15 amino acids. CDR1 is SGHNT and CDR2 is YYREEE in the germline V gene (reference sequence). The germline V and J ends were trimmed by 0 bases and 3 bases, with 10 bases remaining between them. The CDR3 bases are TGTGCCAGCAGCTTGGGGCGGAACCTCTACAATGAGCAGTTCTTC. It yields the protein CASSLGRNLYNEQFF.

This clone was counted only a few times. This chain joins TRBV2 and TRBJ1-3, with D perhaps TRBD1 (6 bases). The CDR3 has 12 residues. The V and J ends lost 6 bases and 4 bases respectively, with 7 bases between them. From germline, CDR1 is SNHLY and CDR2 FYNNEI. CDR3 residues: CASSDRGNTIYF. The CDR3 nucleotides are TGTGCCAGCAGCGACAGGGGAAACACCATATATTTT.

CDR3 nucleotides: TGTGCCAGCAGTGAAGCCATCCAGCGGGAGGATTCGTCCTACGAGCAGTACTTC. It is translated as CASSEAIQREDSSYEQYF. The V and J genes are TRBV6-1 and TRBJ2-7; 9 positions match TRBD2. The CDR3 spans 18 residues. Trimming removed 0 bases from V and 1 base from J; junction bases left unmatched: 10. Germline V lookup: CDR1 MNHNS, CDR2 SASEGT.

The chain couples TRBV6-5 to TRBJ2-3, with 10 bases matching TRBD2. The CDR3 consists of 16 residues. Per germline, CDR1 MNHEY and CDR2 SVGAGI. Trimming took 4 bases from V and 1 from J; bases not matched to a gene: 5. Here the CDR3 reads CASSSLAGAGTDTQYF. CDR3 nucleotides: TGTGCCAGCAGTTCCCTAGCGGGAGCGGGCACAGATACGCAGTATTTT.